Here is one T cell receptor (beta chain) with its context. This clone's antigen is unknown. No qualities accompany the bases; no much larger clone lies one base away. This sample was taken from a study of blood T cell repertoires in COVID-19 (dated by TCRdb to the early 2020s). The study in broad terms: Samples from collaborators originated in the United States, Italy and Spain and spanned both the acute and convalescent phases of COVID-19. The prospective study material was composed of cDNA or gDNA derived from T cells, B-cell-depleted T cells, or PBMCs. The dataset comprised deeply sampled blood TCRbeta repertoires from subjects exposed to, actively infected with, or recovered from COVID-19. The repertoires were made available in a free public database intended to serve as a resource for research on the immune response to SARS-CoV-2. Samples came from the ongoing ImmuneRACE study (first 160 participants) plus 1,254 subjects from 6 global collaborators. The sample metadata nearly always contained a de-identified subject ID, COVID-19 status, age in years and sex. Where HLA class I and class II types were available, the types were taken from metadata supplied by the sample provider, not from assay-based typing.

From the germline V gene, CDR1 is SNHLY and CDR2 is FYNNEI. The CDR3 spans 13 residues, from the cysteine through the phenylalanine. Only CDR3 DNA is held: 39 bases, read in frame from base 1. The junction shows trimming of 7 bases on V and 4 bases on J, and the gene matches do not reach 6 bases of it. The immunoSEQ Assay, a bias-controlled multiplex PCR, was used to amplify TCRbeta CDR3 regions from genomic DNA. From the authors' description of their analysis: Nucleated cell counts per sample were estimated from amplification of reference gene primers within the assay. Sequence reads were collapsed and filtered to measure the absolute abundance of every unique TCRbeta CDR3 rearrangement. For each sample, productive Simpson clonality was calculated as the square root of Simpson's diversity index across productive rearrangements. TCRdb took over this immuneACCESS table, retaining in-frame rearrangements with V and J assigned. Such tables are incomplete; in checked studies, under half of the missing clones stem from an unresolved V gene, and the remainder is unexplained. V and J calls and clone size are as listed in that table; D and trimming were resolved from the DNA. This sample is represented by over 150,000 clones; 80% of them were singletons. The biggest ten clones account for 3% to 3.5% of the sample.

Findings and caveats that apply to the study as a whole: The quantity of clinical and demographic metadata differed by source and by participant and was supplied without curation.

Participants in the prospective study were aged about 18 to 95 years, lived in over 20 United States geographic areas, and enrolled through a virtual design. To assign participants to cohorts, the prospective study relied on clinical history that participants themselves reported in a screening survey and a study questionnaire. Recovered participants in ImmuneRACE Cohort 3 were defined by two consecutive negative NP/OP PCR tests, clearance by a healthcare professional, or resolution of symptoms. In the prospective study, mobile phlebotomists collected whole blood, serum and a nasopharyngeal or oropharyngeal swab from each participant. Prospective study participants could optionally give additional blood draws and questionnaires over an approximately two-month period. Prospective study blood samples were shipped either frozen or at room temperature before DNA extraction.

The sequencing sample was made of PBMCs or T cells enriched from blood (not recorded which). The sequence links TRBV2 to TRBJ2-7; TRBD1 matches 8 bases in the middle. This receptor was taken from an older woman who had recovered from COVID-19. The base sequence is TGTGCCAGCACGTGGACAGGGCTTTACGAGCAGTACTTC. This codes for CASTWTGLYEQYF.